This T cell receptor beta chain appears in the sequencing data of a study of CD8+ T cells in alopecia areata. A note on this clone: Its antigen is as yet unknown.

Trimming took off 0 bases at V and 6 bases at J, with 14 bases between the two ends. This CDR3 is built from 14 residues. Germline assignment: CDR1 SQVTM and CDR2 ANQGSEA. The sequencing template was cDNA reverse transcribed from extracted RNA. Repertoires were generated with immunoSEQ multiplex PCR, while TCRdb's copy carries only in-frame clones and drops some. Of 150,000 to 200,000 clones listed, 63% are singletons. PBMC-derived CD4+ and CD8+ T cells were sorted. Study results and limitations: Scalp data also include sequences from resident alphabeta T cells of normal skin. Lesional scalp, notably in alopecia totalis/universalis, had clonality above that of normal scalp.

The V and J genes are TRBV29-1 and TRBJ1-1; no definite D call. Sequencing used CD4+ T cells sorted from blood, obtained at week 0. This TCR derives from a human donor with alopecia areata. CDR3: CSVEDQRRYAEAFF. In DNA, the CDR3 is TGCAGCGTTGAAGATCAACGGCGCTACGCTGAAGCTTTCTTT.